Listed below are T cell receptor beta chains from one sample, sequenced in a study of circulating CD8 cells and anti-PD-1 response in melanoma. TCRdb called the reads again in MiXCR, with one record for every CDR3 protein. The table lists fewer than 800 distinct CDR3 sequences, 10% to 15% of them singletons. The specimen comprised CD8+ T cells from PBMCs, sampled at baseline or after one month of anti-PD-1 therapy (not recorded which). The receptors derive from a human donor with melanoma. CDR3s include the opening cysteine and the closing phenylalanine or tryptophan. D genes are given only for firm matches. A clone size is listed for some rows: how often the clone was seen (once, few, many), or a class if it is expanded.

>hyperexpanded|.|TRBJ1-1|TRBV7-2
CASSQSGPGRFMNTEAFF
TGTGCCAGCAGCCAAAGCGGCCCAGGGCGTTTTATGAACACTGAAGCTTTCTTT
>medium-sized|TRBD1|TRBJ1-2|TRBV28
CASSLLAGQASRYTF
TGTGCCAGCAGTTTGTTGGCGGGACAGGCAAGCCGCTACACCTTC
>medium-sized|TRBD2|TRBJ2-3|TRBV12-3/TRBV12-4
CASSFAGGADTQYF
TGTGCCAGCAGTTTTGCTGGGGGGGCAGATACGCAGTATTTT
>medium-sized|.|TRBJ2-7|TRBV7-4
CASRSAKPGRKQNNEQYF
TGTGCCAGCAGATCCGCAAAACCTGGACGGAAACAAAACAACGAGCAGTACTTC
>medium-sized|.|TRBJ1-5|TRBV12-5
CASGLSGGNQPQHF
TGTGCTAGTGGTTTGAGTGGGGGCAATCAGCCCCAGCATTTT
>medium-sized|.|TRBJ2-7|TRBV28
CASSLFTIRGFYEQYF
TGTGCCAGCAGTTTATTTACTATTCGTGGCTTCTACGAGCAGTACTTC
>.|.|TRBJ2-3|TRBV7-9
CASGLNPSGEGDTQCF
TGTGCCAGCGGCTTAAATCCGTCAGGAGAGGGGGATACGCAGTGTTTT
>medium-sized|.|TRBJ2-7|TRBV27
CASSPLGPADEQYF
TGTGCCAGCAGTCCCCTAGGGCCAGCCGACGAGCAGTACTTC
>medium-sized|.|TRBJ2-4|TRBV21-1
CASSKNRREHIQYF
TGTGCCAGCAGCAAAAATAGGAGGGAACACATTCAGTACTTC
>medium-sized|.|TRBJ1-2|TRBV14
CASSRTANYGYTF
TGTGCCAGCAGCCGGACAGCTAACTATGGCTACACCTTC
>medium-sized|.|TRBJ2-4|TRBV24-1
CATKRPGPEQF
TGTGCCACCAAACGCCCGGGCCCCGAGCAATTC
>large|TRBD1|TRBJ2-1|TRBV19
CASSFQGAYNEQFF
TGTGCCAGTAGTTTCCAGGGGGCGTACAATGAGCAGTTCTTC
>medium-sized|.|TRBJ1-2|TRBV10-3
CAISESSVPRQGYTF
TGTGCCATCAGTGAGTCATCGGTCCCTCGGCAGGGCTACACCTTC
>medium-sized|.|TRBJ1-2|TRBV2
CASTDRSNYGYTF
TGTGCCAGCACCGACAGGTCTAACTATGGCTACACCTTC
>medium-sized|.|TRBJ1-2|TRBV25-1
CASSEPAEANYGYTF
TGTGCCAGCAGTGAGCCGGCGGAAGCTAACTATGGCTACACCTTC
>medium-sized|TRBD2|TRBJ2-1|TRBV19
CASSIFGGGGNEQFF
TGTGCCAGTAGTATATTTGGCGGGGGGGGCAATGAGCAGTTCTTC
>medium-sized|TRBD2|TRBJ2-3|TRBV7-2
CASSLVIAGGPTDTQYF
TGTGCCAGCAGCCTAGTCATAGCGGGGGGGCCCACAGATACGCAGTATTTT
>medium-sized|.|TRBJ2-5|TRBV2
CASSERLRQETQYF
TGTGCCAGCAGTGAACGACTACGCCAAGAGACCCAGTACTTC
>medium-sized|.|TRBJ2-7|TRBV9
CASSLGSSAYEQYF
TGTGCCAGCAGTCTGGGCAGTTCAGCCTACGAGCAGTACTTC
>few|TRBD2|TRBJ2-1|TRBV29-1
CSVEGTSGGNEQFF
TGCAGCGTTGAAGGGACTAGCGGGGGGAATGAGCAGTTCTTC
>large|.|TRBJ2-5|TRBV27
CASSSGLSETQYF
TGTGCCAGCAGTTCTGGGCTTTCGGAGACCCAGTACTTC
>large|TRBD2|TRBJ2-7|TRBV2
CASSDSGGGNEQYF
TGTGCCAGCAGCGATAGCGGGGGGGGCAACGAGCAGTACTTC
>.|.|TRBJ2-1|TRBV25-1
CASSESLPETGNQEQFF
TGTGCCAGCAGTGAATCCCTCCCGGAGACTGGAAATCAGGAGCAGTTCTTC
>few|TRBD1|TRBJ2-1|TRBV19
CASSIATGGRSSYNEQFF
TGTGCCAGTAGTATAGCAACAGGGGGTAGGAGCTCCTACAATGAGCAGTTCTTC
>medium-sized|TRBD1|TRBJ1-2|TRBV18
CASSPGGTGVDGYTF
TGTGCCAGCTCACCAGGCGGGACAGGGGTCGATGGCTACACCTTC
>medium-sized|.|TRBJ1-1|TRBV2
CASRGPAGPEAFF
TGTGCCAGCCGGGGCCCCGCGGGGCCTGAAGCTTTCTTT
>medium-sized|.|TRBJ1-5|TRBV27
CASSSVGYQPQHF
TGTGCCAGCAGTAGCGTGGGGTATCAGCCCCAGCATTTT
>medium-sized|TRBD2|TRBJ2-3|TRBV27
CASSSRTSGAGWADTQYF
TGTGCCAGCAGTTCCCGGACTAGCGGGGCGGGTTGGGCAGATACGCAGTATTTT
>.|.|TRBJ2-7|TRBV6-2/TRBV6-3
CASREVVDYEQYF
TGTGCCAGCAGGGAGGTAGTTGACTACGAGCAGTACTTC
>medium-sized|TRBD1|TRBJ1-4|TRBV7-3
CASSLSQGAGGSNEKLFF
TGTGCCAGCAGCTTAAGTCAGGGGGCCGGAGGTAGTAATGAAAAACTGTTTTTT
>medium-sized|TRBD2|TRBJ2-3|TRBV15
CATSQAGGTDTQYF
TGTGCCACCAGCCAAGCGGGGGGCACAGATACGCAGTATTTT
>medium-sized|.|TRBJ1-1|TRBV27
CASSLLGGRTEAFF
TGTGCCAGCAGTTTACTAGGGGGGCGTACTGAAGCTTTCTTT
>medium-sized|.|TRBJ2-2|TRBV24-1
CATSQVTGELFF
TGTGCCACCAGTCAGGTCACCGGGGAGCTGTTTTTT